Described below is a single TCR beta chain sequence and its context. This clonotype was recorded at least ten times. The target of this receptor is not known. Within one base of it there is no much larger clone, and no base qualities were kept. The method behind the library was 5' RACE. The reads were generated on a NextSeq 500. In the TCR library protocol, a unique molecular identifier was attached to each TCR cDNA molecule so that PCR and sequencing errors could be corrected. The source study handled its data this way. TCR identification, UMI-based error correction and CDR3 extraction were all carried out with Decombinator tools. Expanded TCRs were defined as those above a frequency of 2 per 1,000, corresponding to the top 1% of the tumor frequency distribution. Expanded tumor TCRs statistically deemed absent (corrected P<0.05) from at least one tumor region were classed as regional, and all other expanded tumor TCRs were classed as ubiquitous. Each repertoire was subsampled 100 times to 5,000 TCRs, after which Renyi diversity was computed with the R vegan package. To build CDR3 similarity networks, amino acid triplet string-kernel similarity was used, and CDR3s were connected when their pairwise similarity was above 0.82. TCRdb ran its own pipeline on the public reads, namely fastp trimming at Q25 and MiXCR clone calling, and kept in-frame beta chains. Each CDR3 protein gets just one entry, which takes the most common genes and DNA from the rows behind it. TCRdb, not the original authors, processed these V and J calls. This sample has some 96,000 distinct CDR3 sequences in its table, and 4.4% of those were observed once. The top ten clonotypes cover approximately 21% of the sample.

According to the study, the label for this sample's time point signals: sample taken at primary tumor resection. Donors were about 70 patients with early-stage, untreated non-small cell lung cancer from the lung TRACERx cohort. TCR sequencing used whole RNA extracted from tumor and nontumor lung tissue, or from cryopreserved PBMC samples, without cell sorting. Patients were selected for TCR sequencing only if sufficient RNA was available from at least two tumor regions. Before being selected, tumor and adjacent nontumor lung specimens were reviewed by a lung pathologist. This sample stems from a study of spatial heterogeneity in lung cancer (dated by TCRdb to between 2019 and 2020). Describing the broader study: More beta-chain than alpha-chain transcripts were consistently detected, likely reflecting higher beta-chain transcript abundance. A strong correlation was found between TCR transcript counts in tumor regions and a T cell transcriptional module score from matched bulk RNA-seq. In the raw uncorrected reads, each unique combination of TCR and UMI appeared more than ten times on average. In non-small cell lung cancer, the study quantitatively compared TCR alpha and beta repertoires across several tumor regions, matched nontumor lung, and blood. The study linked features of the TCR repertoire to counts of nonsynonymous mutations, which were determined by whole-exome sequencing of tumor tissue. At surgery, both alpha and beta chains were TCR-sequenced in roughly 230 tumor regions, about 64 matched nontumor lung samples and a few dozen PBMC samples. General findings and caveats noted by the study authors: Confirming at a functional level the hypothesis that regional TCRs recognize regional mutations was considered to require additional single-cell paired TCR alpha and beta sequencing. The tumor nonsynonymous mutation count correlated with the number of expanded intratumoral alpha and beta TCRs. The count of ubiquitous expanded TCRs correlated with the count of ubiquitous nonsynonymous mutations, and the count of regional expanded TCRs correlated with the count of regional nonsynonymous mutations. TCR-seq coverage of tumor T cells was estimated at only approximately 7% for alpha chains and 13% for beta chains.

CDR1 and CDR2, per the germline V gene, are MGHRA and YSYEKL. Cut back by 1 base and 4 bases, the V and J ends lie 17 bases apart. From its cysteine to its phenylalanine, the CDR3 spans 17 amino acids. Solely the CDR3 DNA is kept, with 51 bases framed from the first base. The receptor chain draws on TRBV4-1 and TRBJ2-1; TRBD2 could be the D gene, as 5 bases match. Sequenced material: lung tumor tissue, taken at surgery. The source is a male donor with early-stage non-small cell lung cancer. The encoded CDR3 is CASSQVRRVRAYNEQFF. The DNA sequence is as follows: TGCGCCAGCAGCCAAGTCCGGAGAGTGCGGGCGTACAATGAGCAGTTCTTC.